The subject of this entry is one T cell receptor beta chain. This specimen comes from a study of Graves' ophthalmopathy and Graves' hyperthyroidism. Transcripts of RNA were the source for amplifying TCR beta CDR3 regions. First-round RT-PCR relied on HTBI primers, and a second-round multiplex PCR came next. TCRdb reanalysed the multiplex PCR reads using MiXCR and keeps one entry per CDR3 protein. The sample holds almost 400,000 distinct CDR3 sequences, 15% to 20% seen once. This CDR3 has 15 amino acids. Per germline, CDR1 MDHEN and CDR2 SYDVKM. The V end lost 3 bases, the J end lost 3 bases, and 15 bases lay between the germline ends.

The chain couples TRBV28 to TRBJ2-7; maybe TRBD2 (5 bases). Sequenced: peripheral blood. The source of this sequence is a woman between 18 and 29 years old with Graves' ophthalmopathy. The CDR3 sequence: CASSLGTSSGYEQYF. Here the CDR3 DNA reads TGTGCCAGCAGTTTGGGCACTAGTAGTGGCTACGAGCAGTACTTC.